Reported below is one T cell receptor beta chain. The V end lost 3 bases, the J end lost 0 bases, and 9 bases lay between the germline ends. The length of the CDR3 is 15 residues. Germline-derived CDR1 and CDR2 are SGDLS and YYNGEE. The data belong to a study of blood T cell repertoires in COVID-19. Profiling relied on immunoSEQ multiplex PCR, and the TCRdb table lists in-frame clones only, not all of them. The top ten hold 4.5% to 5.5% of the sample, which has some 220,000 clones, approximately 85% seen once. The sequencing input was peripheral blood. J is TRBJ2-2 and V is TRBV9; a possible D gene is TRBD1 (6 bases). This TCR derives from a man between 45 and 60 years old with COVID-19, enrolled during active disease. The CDR3 sequence: CASSGWTANTGELFF. Here the CDR3 DNA reads TGTGCCAGCAGCGGTTGGACAGCGAACACCGGGGAGCTGTTTTTT.